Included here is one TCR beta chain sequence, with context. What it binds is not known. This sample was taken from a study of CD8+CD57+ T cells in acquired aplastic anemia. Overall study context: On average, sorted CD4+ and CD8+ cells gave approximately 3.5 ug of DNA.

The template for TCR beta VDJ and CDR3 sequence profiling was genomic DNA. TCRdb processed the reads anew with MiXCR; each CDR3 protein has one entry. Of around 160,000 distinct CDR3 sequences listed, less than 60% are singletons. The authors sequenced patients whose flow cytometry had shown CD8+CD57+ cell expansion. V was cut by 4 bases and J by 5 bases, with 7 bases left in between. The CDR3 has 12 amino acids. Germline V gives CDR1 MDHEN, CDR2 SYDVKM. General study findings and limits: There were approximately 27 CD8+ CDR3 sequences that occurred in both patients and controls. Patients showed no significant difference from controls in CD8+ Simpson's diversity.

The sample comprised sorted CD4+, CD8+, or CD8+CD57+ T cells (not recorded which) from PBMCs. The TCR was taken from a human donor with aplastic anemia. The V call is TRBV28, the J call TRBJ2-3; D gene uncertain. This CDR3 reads CASSSVQDTQYF. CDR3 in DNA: TGTGCCAGCAGTTCAGTACAAGATACGCAGTATTTT.